The TCR beta chain described here comes from a study of blood T cell repertoires in COVID-19. Using immunoSEQ multiplex PCR, the repertoire was profiled, and TCRdb retains in-frame clones only, with some absent. This table holds over 250,000 clones, around 82% found once. V lost 1 base to trimming and J lost 10 bases, with 7 bases between them. There are 11 residues in the CDR3. From germline, CDR1 is DFQATT and CDR2 SNEGSKA (reference sequence). The source of this sequence is a woman between 50 and 59 years old who had recovered from COVID-19. V usage is TRBV20-1 and J usage is TRBJ1-4, with D unclear. Sequencing was carried out using peripheral blood. CDR3: CSARGFGKLFF. As DNA, the CDR3 is TGCAGTGCTAGAGGGTTCGGAAAACTGTTTTTT.